These 16 T cell receptor beta chains originate from one sample sequenced in a study of blood T cell repertoires in COVID-19. Profiling relied on immunoSEQ multiplex PCR, and the TCRdb table lists in-frame clones only, not all of them. The sample holds around 150,000 clones, roughly 90% seen once. Source material: PBMCs or T cells enriched from blood (not recorded which). Receptors originate from a woman in her forties or fifties who had recovered from COVID-19.

V usage is TRBV27 and J usage is TRBJ1-6, with 8 bases identical to TRBD1. Germline CDR1 reads MNHEY; CDR2 reads SMNVEV (reference sequence). The CDR3 contains 17 residues. J lost 9 bases, V lost 5 bases, and 15 bases had no gene match. The CDR3 is CASSLLGGQGRGSPLHF. Written as DNA, the CDR3 is TGTGCCAGCAGTCTACTCGGCGGACAGGGACGGGGTTCACCCCTCCACTTT.

Regarding this clone: The junction departs from germline at one end; a sequencing error may be responsible. V and J are TRBV12-3 or TRBV12-4 and TRBJ1-2; D may be TRBD1 (5 bases). The CDR3 covers 13 residues. CDR3 region: CASSFGGNFGYTF. The CDR3 DNA sequence: TGTGCCAGCAGTTTTGGGGGGAACTTTGGCTACACCTTC.

The chain is built from TRBV18 and TRBJ2-7, with 11 bases fitting TRBD1. Looked up from germline, CDR1 is KGHSH and CDR2 is LQKENI. The CDR3 is 14 amino acids. J lost 2 bases, V lost 5 bases, and 2 bases had no gene match. CDR3 protein: CASSGDRGAYEQYF. The CDR3, as DNA: TGTGCCAGCTCAGGGGACAGGGGGGCCTACGAGCAGTACTTC.

The chain employs TRBV7-2 and TRBJ1-5, with no clear D. The CDR3 consists of 14 residues. Trimming stripped 5 bases from V and 4 bases from J, with 12 bases between. Germline CDR1 SGHTA, CDR2 FQGNSA. CDR3 protein: CASSVNRGNQPQHF. CDR3 nucleotide sequence: TGTGCCAGCAGCGTAAATCGGGGTAATCAGCCCCAGCATTTT.

The chain uses TRBV24-1 and TRBJ2-1; possibly TRBD2 for D (6 bases). Germline CDR1 and CDR2: KGHDR and SFDVKD. V lost 5 bases and J lost 4, with 14 bases in between. This CDR3 has 15 amino acids. The CDR3 DNA sequence: TGTGCCACCAGTGTCACCGGGACTGGTTACAATGAGCAGTTCTTC. As protein: CATSVTGTGYNEQFF.

J is TRBJ2-1 and V is TRBV11-3; 8 bases match TRBD2. With 1 base clipped from V and 1 base from J, the junction kept 0 bases outside the gene matches. CDR1 SGHNT and CDR2 YENEEA come from the germline V gene. The CDR3 sequence is 15 residues long. The CDR3 region has the DNA TGTGCCAGCAGCTTAGTAGCGGGGTCCTACAATGAGCAGTTCTTC. This codes for CASSLVAGSYNEQFF.

The chain couples TRBV5-1 to TRBJ2-2, with D possibly TRBD1 on 5 matching bases. Trimming removed 4 bases from V and 5 bases from J, with 15 bases in between. In germline, CDR1 is SGHRS, CDR2 YFSETQ. The CDR3 length is 15 residues. The CDR3 nucleotides read TGCGCCAGCAGCGCACAGGTGGGCCTAACCGGGGAGCTGTTTTTT. Protein product: CASSAQVGLTGELFF.

The gene calls are TRBV28 and TRBJ2-4; D ambiguous. Trimming pared 2 bases from V and 0 bases from J, leaving 14 bases between. The CDR3 contains 17 residues. Germline loops: CDR1 MDHEN, CDR2 SYDVKM. The CDR3 DNA follows: TGTGCCAGCAGTTTACAGCAGGCTGGATTAGCCAAAAACATTCAGTACTTC. As protein: CASSLQQAGLAKNIQYF.

The chain links TRBV9 to TRBJ1-1; the D is unclear. The CDR3 length is 15 residues. Germline loops: CDR1 SGDLS, CDR2 YYNGEE. Trimming removed 1 base at V and 6 bases at J, with 16 bases between. CDR3 region: CASSVQGEISAEAFF. CDR3 nucleotides: TGTGCCAGCAGCGTACAAGGAGAAATCTCAGCTGAAGCTTTCTTT.

The rearrangement uses TRBV5-4 and TRBJ1-5; 8 nucleotides align to TRBD1. The ends lost 4 bases at V and 5 bases at J; junction bases unmatched: 5. Germline V gene sequence: CDR1 SGHNT, CDR2 YYREEE (reference sequence). This CDR3 is 14 amino acids long. This CDR3 is CASSAGGRDQPQHF. CDR3 bases: TGTGCCAGCAGCGCAGGGGGCCGGGATCAGCCCCAGCATTTT. The full variable domain, completed using reference TRBV5-4 and TRBJ1-5, is ETGVTQSPTHLIKTRGQQVTLRCSSQSGHNTVSWYQQALGQGPQFIFQYYREEENGRGNFPPRFSGLQFPNYSSELNVNALELDDSALYLCASSAGGRDQPQHFGDGTRLSIL.

This chain connects TRBV7-9 to TRBJ1-1; unclear D gene. Looked up from germline, CDR1 is SEHNR and CDR2 is FQNEAQ (reference sequence). CDR3 size: 15 residues. V was clipped by 1 base and J by 8 bases, with 17 bases between them. The CDR3 region is CASSLGRFNGLEAFF. In DNA form, the CDR3 reads TGTGCCAGCAGCTTAGGACGTTTTAACGGACTCGAAGCTTTCTTT.

This chain joins TRBV7-2 and TRBJ2-3, with TRBD2 matching 11 bases. Germline-derived CDR1 and CDR2 are SGHTA and FQGNSA. The V gene end was trimmed by 3 bases and the J gene end by 1 base; junction bases not matched to a gene: 6. The CDR3 is made up of 17 amino acids. The CDR3 region has the DNA TGTGCCAGCAGCTTTCTCCCTAGCGGGGGGCGCACAGATACGCAGTATTTT. Encoded protein: CASSFLPSGGRTDTQYF.

The J gene is TRBJ1-1, the V gene TRBV5-8; 7 bases line up with TRBD1. CDR3 length: 16 amino acids. Per the germline V gene, CDR1 is SGHTS and CDR2 is YDEGEE. Trimming cost V 3 bases and J 6 bases; bases outside gene matches: 14. The CDR3 is CASSSLWGRGTSEAFF. The CDR3, as DNA: TGTGCCAGCAGCTCTCTTTGGGGCAGGGGGACCTCTGAAGCTTTCTTT.

This rearrangement joins TRBV3-1 (or the pseudogene TRBV3-2) to TRBJ1-2, with TRBD1 identical over 10 bases. V lost 1 base to trimming and J lost 3 bases; unmatched junction nucleotides: 8. CDR1 is LGHDT and CDR2 is YNNKEL in the germline V gene (reference sequence). This CDR3 spans 17 amino acids. CDR3 region: CASSQGTGGREHYGYTF. The DNA of the CDR3 is TGTGCCAGCAGCCAAGGGACAGGGGGAAGGGAGCACTATGGCTACACCTTC.

The CDR3 reads CASSPRDRTNSPLHF. CDR3 nucleotides: TGTGCCAGCAGCCCGCGGGACAGGACCAATTCACCCCTCCACTTT. The chain couples TRBV3-1 (or the pseudogene TRBV3-2) to TRBJ1-6, with TRBD1 identical over 8 bases. The CDR3 is 15 residues long. The germline CDR1 and CDR2 sequences are LGHDT and YNNKEL (reference sequence). Trimming cost V 4 bases and J 7 bases; bases outside gene matches: 6.

The chain is built from TRBV11-2 and TRBJ2-3; 16 nucleotides line up with TRBD2. V lost 5 bases and J lost 2; bases outside the gene matches: 10. The CDR3 runs 19 residues. Looked up from germline, CDR1 is SGHAT and CDR2 is FQNNGV. DNA for the CDR3: TGTGCCAGCAGCCTAAAGGGACTAGCGGGGGGGCTAGACACAGATACGCAGTATTTT. This sequence encodes CASSLKGLAGGLDTDTQYF.